This TCR beta chain was captured in a study of cytomegalovirus exposure and HLA in healthy donors. Whole-study findings and limits: Rarity characterized most TCR sequences, yet some public TCRs appeared in many donors.

The CDR3 consists of 15 residues. Germline values: CDR1 SGHNT, CDR2 YYREEE (reference sequence). Trimming took off 2 bases at V and 0 bases at J, with 9 bases between the two ends. Primers for the PCR totalled 60 Vbeta and 13 Jbeta. Produced via immunoSEQ multiplex PCR; TCRdb's table is partial and in-frame only. The table has about 130,000 clones, about 80% seen once; the top ten hold 1%. Comments on this clone: Its antigen remains unidentified.

The specimen sequenced was PBMCs. The chain joins TRBV5-4 to TRBJ2-1; TRBD2 is a possible D gene (5 bases). The receptor was derived from a man between 35 and 55 years old in good health and CMV-seronegative. Here the CDR3 reads CASSLTGSSYNEQFF. CDR3 nucleotide sequence: TGTGCCAGCAGCTTAACGGGAAGCTCCTACAATGAGCAGTTCTTC.